Below, 16 T cell receptor beta chains from the same sample are listed, as sequenced in a study of cytomegalovirus exposure and HLA in healthy donors. 13 Jbeta primers and 60 Vbeta primers were used for the PCR. Repertoires were generated with immunoSEQ multiplex PCR, while TCRdb's copy carries only in-frame clones and drops some. The table has some 150,000 clones, 60% to 80% seen once. Sequenced input: PBMCs. All receptors come from a man under 40 in good health and CMV-seropositive.

V is TRBV5-1 and J is TRBJ1-1; 8 bases align to TRBD1. Germline CDR1 is SGHRS and CDR2 is YFSETQ. The CDR3 consists of 15 residues. The V gene end was trimmed by 5 bases and the J gene end by 5 bases; junction bases not matched to a gene: 11. The CDR3 DNA reads as TGCGCCAGCAGTCCTGGACAGGGTGGTGGGACTGAAGCTTTCTTT. Its protein is CASSPGQGGGTEAFF.

V gene TRBV6-6 combines with J gene TRBJ2-1, with a tentative D call TRBD2 (5 bases). The V gene lost 5 bases and the J gene lost 2 bases, with 10 bases spanning the gap. Germline V lookup: CDR1 MNHNY, CDR2 SVGAGI (reference sequence). The CDR3 loop spans 14 amino acids. CDR3 sequence: CASSPRTPYNEQFF. DNA for the CDR3: TGTGCCAGCAGTCCACGGACTCCCTACAATGAGCAGTTCTTC.

This clone has just a few counts. The chain has TRBV7-3 and TRBJ2-7, with D possibly being TRBD2 (5 bases). Germline values: CDR1 SGHTA, CDR2 FQGTGA. The CDR3 is made up of 14 amino acids. Deletions cut 5 bases from V and 5 bases from J, with 16 bases between. CDR3: CASSPHSGSHEQYF. The CDR3 DNA reads as TGTGCCAGCAGCCCCCACTCGGGGTCTCACGAGCAGTACTTC.

The chain uses TRBV19 and TRBJ2-7; 9 bases map to TRBD1. V lost 4 bases and J lost 3; bases outside the gene matches: 4. This CDR3 region has 14 residues. The germline V gene has CDR1 LNHDA and CDR2 SQIVND (reference sequence). In nucleotides, the CDR3 is TGTGCCAGTAGTAAACAGACAGGGGGCTACGAGCAGTACTTC. It codes for CASSKQTGGYEQYF.

The rearrangement joins TRBV12-1 to TRBJ1-5; the table assigns TRBD1, which was not confirmed against the DNA. TRBV12-1 constitutes a pseudogene. This CDR3 has 15 amino acids. CDR3 DNA sequence: TGTGCCAGCAGCTTTGAAGGGGGTAGCAATCAGCCCCAGCATTTT. It codes for CASSFEGGSNQPQHF.

V and J are TRBV4-2 and TRBJ2-3; 10 bases line up with TRBD2. The CDR3 extends over 16 amino acids. Germline values: CDR1 LGHNA, CDR2 YNFKEQ. Unmatched junction bases numbered 5, after V lost 0 bases and J lost 5 bases. The CDR3 protein is CASSQDRASGRDTQYF. In nucleotides, the CDR3 is TGTGCCAGCAGCCAAGATAGGGCTAGCGGGAGAGATACGCAGTATTTT.

The rearrangement links TRBV6-6 to TRBJ2-1; 10 nucleotides match TRBD2. The CDR3 is 14 amino acids. The germline V gene encodes CDR1 MNHNY and CDR2 SVGAGI (reference sequence). J lost 6 bases, V lost 7 bases, and 6 bases had no gene match. CDR3 region: CASTASGSGNEQFF. In nucleotides, the CDR3 is TGTGCCAGCACCGCTAGCGGGAGTGGCAATGAGCAGTTCTTC.

The V and J genes are TRBV6-5 and TRBJ2-7; D may be TRBD2 (5 bases). The CDR3 has 15 residues. V was trimmed by 5 bases and J by 3 bases, leaving 17 bases between them. Germline V gene data show CDR1 as MNHEY and CDR2 as SVGAGI. In DNA form, the CDR3 reads TGTGCCAGCAGTCCAGACGGGAATCGCCTCTACGAGCAGTACTTC. Residues: CASSPDGNRLYEQYF.

CDR3 in DNA: TGTGCCAGCAGCCAAAGCGGATTTGGCGGGACAGGGTTCGGAAACACCATATATTTT. Its translation: CASSQSGFGGTGFGNTIYF. The chain has TRBV7-8 and TRBJ1-3; 9 bases line up with TRBD1. The CDR3 contains 19 residues. The ends lost 5 bases at V and 4 bases at J; junction bases unmatched: 18. Germline V lookup: CDR1 SGHVS, CDR2 FQNEAQ.

The chain recombines TRBV15 with TRBJ1-5; perhaps TRBD1 as D (5 bases). Trimming removed 10 bases at V and 6 bases at J, with 16 bases between. The germline gives CDR1 LNHNV, CDR2 YYDKDF (reference sequence). The CDR3 has 13 amino acids. The DNA of the CDR3 is TGTGCCATCCAAAGCGGGGGAGGTCAGCCCCAGCATTTT. Translated: CAIQSGGGQPQHF.

This clone was recorded only once. V gene TRBV25-1 combines with J gene TRBJ2-2, with 7 bases aligning to TRBD2. The trim removed 3 bases at V and 7 bases at J, leaving 14 bases unmatched. CDR1 is MGHDK, CDR2 SYGVNS, per germline. This CDR3 region has 17 residues. The CDR3 DNA is TGTGCCAGCAGTGACTTACCCCGGGGACTATACAGCGGGGAGCTGTTTTTT. It translates to CASSDLPRGLYSGELFF.

The rearrangement joins TRBV28 to TRBJ1-2, with 8 bases fitting TRBD1. V was pared by 9 bases and J by 4 bases, with 7 bases of the junction left unmatched. The CDR3 totals 13 residues. CDR1 is MDHEN and CDR2 is SYDVKM in the germline V gene. The CDR3 here is CASRTGNSYGYTF. The CDR3 bases are TGTGCCAGTCGGACAGGGAATTCCTATGGCTACACCTTC.

The V call is TRBV7-6, the J call TRBJ2-5; 11 bases match TRBD2. CDR1 and CDR2 (germline): SGHVS, FNYEAQ. Trimming removed 5 bases from V and 4 bases from J; junction bases left unmatched: 12. CDR3 length: 17 residues. The CDR3 sequence: CASSQSVAGGEGETQYF. The CDR3 coding sequence is TGTGCCAGCAGCCAATCTGTAGCGGGAGGGGAGGGAGAGACCCAGTACTTC.

The gene calls are TRBV7-3 and TRBJ1-1; no definite D call. The V and J ends lost 5 bases and 4 bases respectively, with 14 bases between them. The CDR3 loop spans 14 amino acids. CDR1 SGHTA and CDR2 FQGTGA come from the germline V gene. CDR3 sequence reads: CASSPDPSGTEAFF. The CDR3 nucleotides read TGTGCCAGCAGCCCAGACCCATCAGGCACTGAAGCTTTCTTT.

The CDR3, as DNA: TGTGCCTGGACGAACCAGGGTAGCGGTGGAAACACCATATATTTT. It translates to CAWTNQGSGGNTIYF. This sequence joins TRBV30 and TRBJ1-3; D is possibly TRBD1 (5 bases). V shed 4 bases and J shed 3 bases, with 16 bases lying between them. CDR3 length: 15 residues. CDR1 and CDR2 from the germline V gene are GTSNPN and SVGIG (reference sequence).

The rearrangement uses TRBV27 and TRBJ1-5, with 9 bases lining up with TRBD1. This CDR3 has 14 amino acids. From germline, CDR1 is MNHEY and CDR2 SMNVEV (reference sequence). Trimming removed 6 bases from V and 7 bases from J; junction bases left unmatched: 7. The CDR3 DNA reads as TGTGCCAGCAGAAAGGGACAGGGAGGACAGCCCCAGCATTTT. Translating gives CASRKGQGGQPQHF.